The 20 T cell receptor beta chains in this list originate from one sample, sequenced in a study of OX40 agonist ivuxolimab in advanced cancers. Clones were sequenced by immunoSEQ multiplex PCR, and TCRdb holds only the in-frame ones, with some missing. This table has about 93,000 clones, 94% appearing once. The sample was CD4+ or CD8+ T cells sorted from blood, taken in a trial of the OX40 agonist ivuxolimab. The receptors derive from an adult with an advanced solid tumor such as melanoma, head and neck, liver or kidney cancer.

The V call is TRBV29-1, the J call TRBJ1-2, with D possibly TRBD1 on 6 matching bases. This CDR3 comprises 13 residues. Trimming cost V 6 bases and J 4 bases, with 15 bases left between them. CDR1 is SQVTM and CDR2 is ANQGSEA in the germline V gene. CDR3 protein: CSVRAPRGYGYTF. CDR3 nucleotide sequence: TGCAGCGTCCGAGCACCCAGGGGCTATGGCTACACCTTC.

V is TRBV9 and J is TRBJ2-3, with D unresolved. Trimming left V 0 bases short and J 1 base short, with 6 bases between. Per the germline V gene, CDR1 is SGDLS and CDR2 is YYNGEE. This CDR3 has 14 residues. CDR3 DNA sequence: TGTGCCAGCAGCGTAGAACTGGGCACAGATACGCAGTATTTT. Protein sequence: CASSVELGTDTQYF.

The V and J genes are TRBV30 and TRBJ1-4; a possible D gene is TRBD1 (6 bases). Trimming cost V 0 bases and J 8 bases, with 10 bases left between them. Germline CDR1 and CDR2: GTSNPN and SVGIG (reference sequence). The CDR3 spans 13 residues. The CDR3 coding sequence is TGTGCCTGGAGTGTAATAGGGGGGGAAAAACTGTTTTTT. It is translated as CAWSVIGGEKLFF.

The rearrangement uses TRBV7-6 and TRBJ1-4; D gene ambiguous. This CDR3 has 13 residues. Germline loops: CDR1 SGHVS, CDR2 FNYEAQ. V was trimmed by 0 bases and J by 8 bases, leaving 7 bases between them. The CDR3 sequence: CASSLALWEKLFF. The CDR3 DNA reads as TGTGCCAGCAGCTTAGCTCTATGGGAAAAACTGTTTTTT.

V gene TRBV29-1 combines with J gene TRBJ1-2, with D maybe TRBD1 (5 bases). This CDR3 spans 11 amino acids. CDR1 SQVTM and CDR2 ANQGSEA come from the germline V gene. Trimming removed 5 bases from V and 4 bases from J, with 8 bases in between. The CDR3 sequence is CSVPRGYGYTF. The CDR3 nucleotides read TGCAGCGTTCCGAGGGGCTATGGCTACACCTTC.

CDR3 protein: CASSLATDTQYF. CDR3 DNA sequence: TGTGCCAGCAGCTTGGCCACAGATACGCAGTATTTT. This chain links TRBV5-8 with TRBJ2-3; D is uncertain. The V end lost 0 bases, the J end lost 2 bases, and 1 base lay between the germline ends. CDR3 length: 12 amino acids. The germline gives CDR1 SGHTS, CDR2 YDEGEE. The variable domain in full, completed from reference TRBV5-8 and TRBJ2-3, reads EAGVTQSPTHLIKTRGQQATLRCSPISGHTSVYWYQQALGLGLQFLLWYDEGEERNRGNFPPRFSGRQFPNYSSELNVNALELEDSALYLCASSLATDTQYFGPGTRLTVL.

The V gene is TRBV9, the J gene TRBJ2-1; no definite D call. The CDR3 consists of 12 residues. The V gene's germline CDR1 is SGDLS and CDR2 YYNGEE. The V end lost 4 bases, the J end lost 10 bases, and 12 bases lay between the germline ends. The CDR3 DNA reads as TGTGCCAGCAGCCACAACTCCTTGGAGCAGTTCTTC. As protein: CASSHNSLEQFF.

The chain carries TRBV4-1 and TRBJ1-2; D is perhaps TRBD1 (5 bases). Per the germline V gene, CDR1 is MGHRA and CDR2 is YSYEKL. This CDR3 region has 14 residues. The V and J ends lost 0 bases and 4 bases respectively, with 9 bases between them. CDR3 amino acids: CASSQDLTVYGYTF. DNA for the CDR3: TGCGCCAGCAGCCAAGATTTGACAGTCTATGGCTACACCTTC.

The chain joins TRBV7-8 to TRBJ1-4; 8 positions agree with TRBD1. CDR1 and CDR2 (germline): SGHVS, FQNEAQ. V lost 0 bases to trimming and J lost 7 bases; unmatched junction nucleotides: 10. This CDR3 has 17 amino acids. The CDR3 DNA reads TGTGCCAGCAGCTTAGCCTACGCAGACAGGGGAGGTGAAAAACTGTTTTTT. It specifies CASSLAYADRGGEKLFF.

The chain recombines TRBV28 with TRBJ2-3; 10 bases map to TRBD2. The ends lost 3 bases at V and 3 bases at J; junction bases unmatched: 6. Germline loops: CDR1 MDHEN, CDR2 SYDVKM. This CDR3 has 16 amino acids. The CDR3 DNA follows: TGTGCCAGCAGTTTTTGGCAGACTAGCGGGACAGATACGCAGTATTTT. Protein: CASSFWQTSGTDTQYF.

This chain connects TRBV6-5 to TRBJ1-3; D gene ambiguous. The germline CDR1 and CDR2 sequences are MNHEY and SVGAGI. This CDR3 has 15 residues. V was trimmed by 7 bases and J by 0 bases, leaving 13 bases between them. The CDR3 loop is CASKYSKSSGNTIYF. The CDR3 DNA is TGTGCCAGCAAATATTCCAAAAGCTCTGGAAACACCATATATTTT.

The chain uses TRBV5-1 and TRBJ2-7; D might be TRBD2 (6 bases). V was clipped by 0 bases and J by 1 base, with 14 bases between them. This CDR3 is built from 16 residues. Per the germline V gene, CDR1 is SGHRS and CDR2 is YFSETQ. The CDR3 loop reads CASSLEEGPASYEQYF. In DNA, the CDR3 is TGCGCCAGCAGCTTGGAGGAGGGACCCGCTTCCTACGAGCAGTACTTC.

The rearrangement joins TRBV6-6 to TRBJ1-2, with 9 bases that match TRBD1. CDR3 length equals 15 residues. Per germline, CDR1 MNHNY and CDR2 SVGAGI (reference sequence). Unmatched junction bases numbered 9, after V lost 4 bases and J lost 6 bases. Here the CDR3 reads CASSFRTGENHGYTF. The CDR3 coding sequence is TGTGCCAGCAGTTTCCGGACAGGGGAGAATCATGGCTACACCTTC.

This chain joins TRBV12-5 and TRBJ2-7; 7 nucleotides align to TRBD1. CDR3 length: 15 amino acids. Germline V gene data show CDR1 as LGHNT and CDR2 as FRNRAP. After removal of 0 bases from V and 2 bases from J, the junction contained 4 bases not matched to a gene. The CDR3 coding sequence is TGTGCTAGTGGTTTGGTAGGTGGACAGGCCTACGAGCAGTACTTC. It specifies CASGLVGGQAYEQYF. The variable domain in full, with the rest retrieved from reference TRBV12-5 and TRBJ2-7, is DARVTQTPRHKVTEMGQEVTMRCQPILGHNTVFWYRQTMMQGLELLAYFRNRAPLDDSGMPKDRFSAEMPDATLATLKIQPSEPRDSAVYFCASGLVGGQAYEQYFGPGTRLTVT.

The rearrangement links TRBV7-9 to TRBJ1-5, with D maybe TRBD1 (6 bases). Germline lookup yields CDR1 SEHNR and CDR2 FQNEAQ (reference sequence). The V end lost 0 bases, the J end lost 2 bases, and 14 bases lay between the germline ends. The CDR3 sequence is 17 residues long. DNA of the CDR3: TGTGCCAGCAGCTTAGCTCCGGGGGGGGCGGGCAATCAGCCCCAGCATTTT. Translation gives CASSLAPGGAGNQPQHF.

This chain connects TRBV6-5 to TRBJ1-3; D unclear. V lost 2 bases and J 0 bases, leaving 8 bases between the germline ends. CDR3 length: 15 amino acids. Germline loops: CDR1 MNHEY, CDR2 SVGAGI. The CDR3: CASSYGGFSGNTIYF. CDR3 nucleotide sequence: TGTGCCAGCAGTTACGGAGGTTTCTCTGGAAACACCATATATTTT.

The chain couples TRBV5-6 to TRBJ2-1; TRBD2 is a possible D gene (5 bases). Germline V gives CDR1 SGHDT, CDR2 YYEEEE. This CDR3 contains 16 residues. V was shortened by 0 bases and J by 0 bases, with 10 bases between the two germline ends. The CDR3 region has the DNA TGTGCCAGCAGCTTGGGGGAGTTTGCCTCCTACAATGAGCAGTTCTTC. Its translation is CASSLGEFASYNEQFF.

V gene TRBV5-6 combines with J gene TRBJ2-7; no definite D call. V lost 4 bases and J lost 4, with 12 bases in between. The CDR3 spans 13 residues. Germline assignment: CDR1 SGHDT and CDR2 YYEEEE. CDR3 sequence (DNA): TGTGCCAGCAGCCTCCTGAGAGATTACGAGCAGTACTTC. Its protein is CASSLLRDYEQYF.

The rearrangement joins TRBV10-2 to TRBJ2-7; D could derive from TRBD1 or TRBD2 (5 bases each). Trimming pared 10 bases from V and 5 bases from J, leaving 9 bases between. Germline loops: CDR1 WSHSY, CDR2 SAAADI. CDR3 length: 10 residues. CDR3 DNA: TGCGCCACTGGGGGAGACGAGCAGTACTTC. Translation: CATGGDEQYF.

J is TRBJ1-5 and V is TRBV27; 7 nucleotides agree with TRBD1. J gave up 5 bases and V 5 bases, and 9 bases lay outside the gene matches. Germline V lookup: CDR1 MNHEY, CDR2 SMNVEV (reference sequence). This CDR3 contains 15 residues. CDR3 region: CASSPYRGTDQPQHF. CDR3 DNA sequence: TGTGCCAGCAGTCCCTACAGGGGCACGGATCAGCCCCAGCATTTT.